These T cell receptor beta chains were read from a single sample in a study of T cells after yellow fever vaccination. TCRdb itself ran the 5' RACE reads through MiXCR, one entry per CDR3 protein. The table lists some 300,000 distinct CDR3 sequences, roughly 9% of them singletons. This specimen consisted of CD4+ T cells sorted from PBMCs, obtained 5 days after the yellow fever booster vaccination. These receptor sequences come from a man aged 18 to 35 who received the YFV17D yellow fever vaccine. CDR3s include the opening cysteine and the closing phenylalanine or tryptophan. The D gene is left open where the match is weak. Clone size is stated in some rows and not others, as once, few, many or a class when expanded.

v_call	j_call	d_call	clone_size	cdr3_nt	cdr3_aa
TRBV4-1	TRBJ1-5	TRBD1	few	TGCGCCAGCAGCGCTACAGGGGTTTCCGGCAATCAGCCCCAGCATTTT	CASSATGVSGNQPQHF
TRBV28	TRBJ2-1	.	few	TGTGCCAGCAGTTTAGCGGGGAAGGAGCAGTTCTTC	CASSLAGKEQFF
TRBV20-1	TRBJ2-3	.	few	TGCAGTGCTAGGTTCGGATCCACAGATACGCAGTATTTT	CSARFGSTDTQYF
TRBV6-5	TRBJ2-3	TRBD2	few	TGTGCCAGCAGCCCGCGAGCGGGGGTTTCCACAGATACGCAGTATTTT	CASSPRAGVSTDTQYF
TRBV6-1	TRBJ2-3	.	.	TGTGCCAGCAGTCGGCAAGATACGCAGTATTTT	CASSRQDTQYF
TRBV12-3/TRBV12-4	TRBJ1-5	.	many	TGTGCCAGCAGCCTCAGGGGAAGCAATCAGCCCCAGCATTTT	CASSLRGSNQPQHF
TRBV20-1	TRBJ2-2	TRBD2	few	TGCAGTGCAAAGCCCGGGACTAGCGGTAACGCCGGGGAGCTGTTTTTT	CSAKPGTSGNAGELFF
TRBV18	TRBJ2-3	TRBD1	.	TGTGCCAGCTCACGGACCCAGACAGGGGGCCCAGATACGCAGTATTTT	CASSRTQTGGPDTQYF
TRBV12-3/TRBV12-4	TRBJ2-2	.	many	TGTGCCAGCAGTCCCCGGTTTGGGGCGGACACCGGGGAGCTGTTTTTT	CASSPRFGADTGELFF
TRBV18	TRBJ2-6	TRBD1	.	TGTGCCAGCTCACACCCGGGACAGGGTTCTGGGGCCAACGTCCTGACTTTC	CASSHPGQGSGANVLTF
TRBV5-1	TRBJ2-3	.	.	TGCGCCAGCAAACGCAGCACGTACACAGATACGCAGTATTTT	CASKRSTYTDTQYF
TRBV7-2	TRBJ1-5	.	few	TGTGCCAGCAGCTTAGTCGGAGGGACGTATAGCAATCAGCCCCAGCATTTT	CASSLVGGTYSNQPQHF
TRBV3-1	TRBJ2-2	TRBD2	few	TGTGCCAGCACCGCCACCCCCTCCGGGACTAGCGGGGTTCGGGAGCTGTTTTTT	CASTATPSGTSGVRELFF
TRBV19	TRBJ1-5	TRBD1	.	TGTGCCAGTAGTCCGACAGGGGGAGATTCTTGGAGCAATCAGCCCCAGCATTTT	CASSPTGGDSWSNQPQHF
TRBV4-1	TRBJ1-2	.	few	TGCGCCAGCAGCCCGTTGTCGGGAGCTTACTATGGCTACACCTTC	CASSPLSGAYYGYTF
TRBV7-2	TRBJ2-7	.	.	TGTGCCAGCAGCCCTCAGGGGCTGGGTGAGCAGTACTTC	CASSPQGLGEQYF
TRBV4-1	TRBJ2-2	.	few	TGCGCCAGCAGCCAAGATTTGGGGGCGCGCAGGCTCGCGTCTACCGGGGAGCTGTTTTTT	CASSQDLGARRLASTGELFF
TRBV4-1	TRBJ2-6	.	few	TGCGCCAGCAGCCAAGGTCGGGGGCTTGGGGCCAACGTCCTGACTTTC	CASSQGRGLGANVLTF
TRBV20-1	TRBJ2-3	.	.	TGCAGTGCTAGAGAGGGGGGCCGGGCTGATACGCAGTATTTT	CSAREGGRADTQYF
TRBV5-1	TRBJ2-2	TRBD2	few	TGCGCCAGCAGCCAACTAGCGGGGGGAGCGAACACCGGGGAGCTGTTTTTT	CASSQLAGGANTGELFF
TRBV28	TRBJ2-5	TRBD2	.	TGTGCCAGCAGTCGAGGGGATAGCGGGGAAGAGACCCAGTACTTC	CASSRGDSGEETQYF
TRBV9	TRBJ1-5	.	.	TGTGCCAGCAGCGTAGGTGTAGGCTATCAGCCCCAGCATTTT	CASSVGVGYQPQHF
TRBV7-9	TRBJ1-2	.	few	TGTGCCAGCAGCTTAGGAGTTGCGTATGGCTACACCTTC	CASSLGVAYGYTF
TRBV15	TRBJ2-3	TRBD2	.	TGTGCCACCAGCAGTGGTAGCGGGGGGAGGGATACGCAGTATTTT	CATSSGSGGRDTQYF
TRBV29-1	TRBJ2-3	TRBD2	many	TGCAGCGTTGAAAGGGCGGGGGGCGGCGCAGATACGCAGTATTTT	CSVERAGGGADTQYF
TRBV6-2/TRBV6-3	TRBJ2-3	.	.	TGTGCCAGCAGCTCGCGTCGAAGTTGGGATACGCAGTATTTT	CASSSRRSWDTQYF
TRBV9	TRBJ1-1	.	.	TGTGCCAGCAGCCCCTGGCAGGGGAGGAACACTGAAGCTTTCTTT	CASSPWQGRNTEAFF
TRBV20-1	TRBJ2-4	TRBD2	few	TGCAGTGCTAGCGGGGGGGCTGGCAAAAACATTCAGTACTTC	CSASGGAGKNIQYF
TRBV4-3	TRBJ2-3	TRBD1	few	TGCGCCAGCAGCCAATCCGGGACAGGGGGTACCACAGATACGCAGTATTTT	CASSQSGTGGTTDTQYF
TRBV24-1	TRBJ2-1	.	.	TGTGCCACCAGTGATAAACTCGAAGGTCGGCAGTTCTTC	CATSDKLEGRQFF
TRBV24-1	TRBJ1-5	.	.	TGTGCCACCAGTGATACCCCAGAGGAGAAGCCCCAGCATTTT	CATSDTPEEKPQHF